This TCR beta chain was identified in a study of cytomegalovirus exposure and HLA in healthy donors. Study results and caveats: An analysis done earlier found most TCR beta V segments productive about 87% or about 30% of the time.

This CDR3 has 15 residues. Germline assignment: CDR1 SEHNR and CDR2 FQNEAQ (reference sequence). V was pared by 2 bases and J by 8 bases, with 15 bases between. On this clone itself: Its antigen is not identified.

It was with 60 Vbeta and 13 Jbeta primers that the PCR ran. Sequencing was performed with immunoSEQ multiplex PCR; in TCRdb, only in-frame clones are kept and a portion is missing. The data contain around 94,000 clones, 60% to 80% of them singletons. The TCR sequence derives from a male donor in good health and CMV-seropositive. Sequenced: PBMCs. This rearrangement joins TRBV7-9 to TRBJ1-4; tentatively, D is TRBD1 (6 bases). The CDR3 nucleotides are TGTGCCAGCAGCTTAACGGCACAGGGTTACGAAAAACTGTTTTTT. It yields the protein CASSLTAQGYEKLFF.